What follows are 21 T cell receptor beta chains derived from one specimen sequenced in a study of T cells after yellow fever vaccination. TCRdb independently ran MiXCR on the 5' RACE reads; one entry per CDR3 protein. The table lists 25,000 to 30,000 distinct CDR3 sequences, 6.3% of them singletons. Sequenced material: PBMCs, either bulk or a sorted T-cell subset (CD4+, CD8+, memory, or dextramer-sorted; not recorded which), taken on the day of the yellow fever booster vaccination. The receptors were sampled from a man under 40 who received the YFV17D yellow fever vaccine.

The table lists this clonotype with many counts. This chain connects TRBV6-5 to TRBJ2-2; the match to TRBD2 covers 10 bases. Trimming at V came to 5 bases and at J to 7 bases, leaving 7 bases not matched to a gene. This CDR3 spans 15 amino acids. CDR1 MNHEY and CDR2 SVGAGI come from the germline V gene. The CDR3 region is CASSPPSGSIGELFF. The CDR3 nucleotides are TGTGCCAGCAGTCCTCCTAGCGGGAGTATCGGGGAGCTGTTTTTT.

In the case of this clonotype: This may be a read error, as it is one base from a much larger clone. The chain joins TRBV7-9 to TRBJ2-1; a weak D match, TRBD1 (5 bases). This CDR3 is 11 amino acids long. CDR1 is SEHNR, CDR2 FQNEAQ, per germline (reference sequence). The germline V and J ends were trimmed by 6 bases and 12 bases, with 12 bases remaining between them. The CDR3 sequence is CASRQAVGQFF. DNA of the CDR3: TGTGCCAGCAGACAGGCCGTGGGGCAGTTCTTC.

Ten or more counts support this clonotype. The V call is TRBV12-3 or TRBV12-4, the J call TRBJ2-5; D is undetermined. V lost 3 bases, J lost 5 bases, and 13 bases lay in between. CDR3 length: 14 residues. The CDR3 region is CASSFGGGVETQYF. CDR3 bases: TGTGCCAGCAGTTTCGGCGGCGGCGTGGAGACCCAGTACTTC.

The chain has TRBV20-1 and TRBJ1-6; TRBD1 matches at 7 bases. This CDR3 region has 14 residues. The germline V gene has CDR1 DFQATT and CDR2 SNEGSKA (reference sequence). V lost 3 bases to trimming and J lost 8 bases; unmatched junction nucleotides: 7. CDR3 DNA sequence: TGCAGTGCTAGCCGGGACAGAAACTATTCACCCCTCCACTTT. This gives the protein CSASRDRNYSPLHF.

In its sample, this clonotype was seen many times. The DNA of the CDR3 is TGTGCCAGCAGCTTAAGAACAGGGATTAATGAAAAACTGTTTTTT. It yields the protein CASSLRTGINEKLFF. The chain is built from TRBV11-2 and TRBJ1-4; possibly TRBD1 for D (6 bases). Looked up from germline, CDR1 is SGHAT and CDR2 is FQNNGV. Deletions cut 2 bases from V and 4 bases from J, with 11 bases between. The CDR3 runs to 15 residues.

This clonotype came up many times. This chain links TRBV28 with TRBJ1-2; the D is unclear. Germline lookup yields CDR1 MDHEN and CDR2 SYDVKM. CDR3 length: 12 amino acids. Trimming removed 5 bases from V and 4 bases from J, with 8 bases in between. CDR3 DNA: TGTGCCAGCAGTCTCGAGATCTATGGCTACACCTTC. It yields the protein CASSLEIYGYTF.

The chain couples TRBV7-9 to TRBJ1-1, with D possibly matching TRBD1 (5 bases). This CDR3 has 15 amino acids. Germline CDR1 and CDR2: SEHNR and FQNEAQ (reference sequence). V was pared by 3 bases and J by 1 base, with 12 bases between. This chain's CDR3 is CASSFRDPGNTEAFF. In DNA, the CDR3 is TGTGCCAGCAGCTTTAGGGACCCGGGGAACACTGAAGCTTTCTTT.

This clonotype showed up many times. The V call is TRBV3-1, the J call TRBJ2-1; 7 bases are shared with TRBD1. The V gene end was trimmed by 1 base and the J gene end by 2 bases; junction bases not matched to a gene: 5. CDR3 length: 16 amino acids. Germline V CDR1 and CDR2: LGHDT, YNNKEL (reference sequence). The CDR3 loop is CASSQGQGGAYNEQFF. The CDR3 DNA is TGTGCCAGCAGCCAAGGACAGGGTGGCGCCTACAATGAGCAGTTCTTC.

This clonotype was seen at least ten times. V is TRBV20-1 and J is TRBJ2-7; 8 bases agree with TRBD2. With V trimmed by 0 bases and J by 4 bases, 5 bases remained unmatched. This CDR3 contains 14 residues. Per germline, CDR1 DFQATT and CDR2 SNEGSKA (reference sequence). The CDR3 loop is CSAREQRERYEQYF. CDR3 nucleotide sequence: TGCAGTGCTAGAGAACAGCGGGAGAGGTACGAGCAGTACTTC.

The chain carries TRBV20-1 and TRBJ2-1; 7 nucleotides align to TRBD2. CDR3 length: 17 amino acids. The germline V gene encodes CDR1 DFQATT and CDR2 SNEGSKA (reference sequence). Trimming cost V 0 bases and J 0 bases; bases outside gene matches: 8. The CDR3 region is CSARDPMGTNSYNEQFF. As DNA, the CDR3 is TGCAGTGCTAGAGATCCGATGGGGACTAACTCCTACAATGAGCAGTTCTTC.

This clonotype was recorded at least ten times. This chain connects TRBV28 to TRBJ2-2, with 13 positions matching TRBD2. J gave up 1 base and V 2 bases, and 7 bases lay outside the gene matches. Per the germline V gene, CDR1 is MDHEN and CDR2 is SYDVKM. CDR3 size: 19 residues. CDR3 nucleotide sequence: TGTGCCAGCAGTTTACACCCTAGGACTAGCGGGAGGAACACCGGGGAGCTGTTTTTT. Translated: CASSLHPRTSGRNTGELFF.

This clonotype showed up many times. V is TRBV27 and J is TRBJ1-6, with D maybe TRBD1 (5 bases). CDR1 and CDR2 (germline): MNHEY, SMNVEV (reference sequence). The CDR3 is made up of 16 amino acids. Trimming removed 5 bases at V and 7 bases at J, with 18 bases between. CDR3 in amino acids: CASSLRSTRGNSPLHF. For the CDR3, the DNA is TGTGCCAGCAGTCTCCGGAGTACCCGGGGCAATTCACCCCTCCACTTT.

The V and J genes are TRBV12-3 or TRBV12-4 and TRBJ2-1; D gene unclear. V shed 2 bases and J shed 4 bases, with 18 bases lying between them. This CDR3 is built from 17 residues. CDR3 nucleotide sequence: TGTGCCAGCAGTTTATCCAAATGGAGTGGGTCTTACAATGAGCAGTTCTTC. Translated, it gives CASSLSKWSGSYNEQFF.

There are many counts of this clonotype. The chain couples TRBV10-2 to TRBJ2-1; a weak D match, TRBD2 (6 bases). The CDR3 length is 14 residues. Germline loops: CDR1 WSHSY, CDR2 SAAADI. Trimming shortened V by 4 bases and J by 3 bases, and 10 bases separated the two germline ends. CDR3 coding DNA: TGCGCCAGCAGTGTCGGCGGGAACTACAATGAGCAGTTCTTC. Protein sequence: CASSVGGNYNEQFF.

V and J are TRBV6-1 and TRBJ2-7, with 11 bases lining up with TRBD1. The V gene end was trimmed by 4 bases and the J gene end by 4 bases; junction bases not matched to a gene: 6. Germline CDR1 is MNHNS and CDR2 is SASEGT. The CDR3 length is 15 residues. CDR3 in amino acids: CASSGRGTGGYEQYF. The CDR3 DNA reads as TGTGCCAGCAGTGGACGGGGGACAGGGGGATACGAGCAGTACTTC.

By share of the sample, this clonotype is medium-sized (0.01 to 0.1%). The CDR3: CASSFRVGADTQYF. The DNA of the CDR3 is TGTGCCAGCAGTTTCAGGGTCGGGGCAGATACGCAGTATTTT. This chain links TRBV12-3 or TRBV12-4 with TRBJ2-3; either TRBD1 or TRBD2 may supply D (5 bases each). The ends were cut back, 3 bases at V and 4 bases at J, with 11 bases in the middle. This CDR3 has 14 amino acids.

This clonotype came up many times. The chain carries TRBV7-2 and TRBJ2-1, with 9 bases fitting TRBD2. Germline CDR1 SGHTA, CDR2 FQGNSA. The CDR3 has 13 residues. The J segment lost 15 bases and the V segment lost 4 bases, leaving 10 bases of the junction unmatched. CDR3 DNA: TGTGCCAGCAGCTCTGCTCTAGCGGGACTAGGGTTCTTC. Protein: CASSSALAGLGFF.

This clonotype was counted at least ten times. The chain carries TRBV15 and TRBJ2-2; D is uncertain. The V end was cut by 1 base, the J end by 6 bases, with 9 bases between. Per germline, CDR1 LNHNV and CDR2 YYDKDF (reference sequence). The length of the CDR3 is 14 residues. CDR3 amino acids: CATSRGEEAGELFF. The DNA for the CDR3 is TGTGCCACCAGCAGAGGAGAGGAAGCCGGGGAGCTGTTTTTT.

This clonotype was detected ten times or more. The V call is TRBV20-1, the J call TRBJ1-2; D is uncertain. This CDR3 contains 14 residues. V was cut by 3 bases and J by 7 bases, with 18 bases left in between. The germline gives CDR1 DFQATT, CDR2 SNEGSKA (reference sequence). The CDR3: CSASWGSGITGYTF. Written as DNA, the CDR3 is TGCAGTGCTAGTTGGGGTTCGGGGATCACTGGCTACACCTTC.

The chain recombines TRBV20-1 with TRBJ2-3, with D perhaps matching TRBD1 or TRBD2 (5 bases each). Trimming left V 3 bases short and J 5 bases short, with 15 bases between. Germline CDR1 is DFQATT and CDR2 is SNEGSKA (reference sequence). This CDR3 has 14 residues. The CDR3 bases are TGCAGTGCTAGTTCGGCGGGTAGGGGAGATACGCAGTATTTT. Translation: CSASSAGRGDTQYF.

In its sample, this clonotype was seen a few times. The V gene is TRBV3-1, the J gene TRBJ1-5, with unresolved D. V was clipped by 0 bases and J by 2 bases, with 8 bases between them. CDR1 LGHDT and CDR2 YNNKEL come from the germline V gene (reference sequence). The CDR3 covers 15 residues. The chain's CDR3 is CASSQDPGGNQPQHF. As DNA, the CDR3 is TGTGCCAGCAGCCAAGACCCAGGAGGCAATCAGCCCCAGCATTTT. The entire variable domain, with the rest obtained from reference TRBV3-1 and TRBJ1-5, is as follows: DTAVSQTPKYLVTQMGNDKSIKCEQNLGHDTMYWYKQDSKKFLKIMFSYNNKELIINETVPNRFSPKSPDKAHLNLHINSLELGDSAVYFCASSQDPGGNQPQHFGDGTRLSIL.